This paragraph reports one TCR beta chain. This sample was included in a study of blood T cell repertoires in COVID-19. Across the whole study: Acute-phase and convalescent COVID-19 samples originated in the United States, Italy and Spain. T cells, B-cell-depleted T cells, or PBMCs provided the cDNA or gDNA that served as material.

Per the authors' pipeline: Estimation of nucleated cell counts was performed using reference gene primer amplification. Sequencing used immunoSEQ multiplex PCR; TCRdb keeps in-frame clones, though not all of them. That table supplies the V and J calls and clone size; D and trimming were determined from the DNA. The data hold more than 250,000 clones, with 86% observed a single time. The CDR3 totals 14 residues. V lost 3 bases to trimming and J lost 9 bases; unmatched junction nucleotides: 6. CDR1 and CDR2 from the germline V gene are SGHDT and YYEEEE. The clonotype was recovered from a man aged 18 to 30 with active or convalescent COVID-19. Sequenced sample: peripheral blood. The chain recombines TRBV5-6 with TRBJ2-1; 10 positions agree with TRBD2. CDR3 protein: CASSSSGSLTEQFF. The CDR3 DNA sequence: TGTGCCAGCAGCTCTAGCGGGAGTTTAACTGAGCAGTTCTTC. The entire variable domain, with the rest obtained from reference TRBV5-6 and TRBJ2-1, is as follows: DAGVTQSPTHLIKTRGQQVTLRCSPKSGHDTVSWYQQALGQGPQFIFQYYEEEERQRGNFPDRFSGHQFPNYSSELNVNALLLGDSALYLCASSSSGSLTEQFFGPGTRLTVL.